This TCR beta chain comes out of a study of patients and donors after allogeneic stem cell transplantation. The germline V gene has CDR1 LGHNA and CDR2 YNFKEQ. The CDR3 is 15 residues long. The V end was cut by 4 bases, the J end by 3 bases, with 12 bases between. A single record per CDR3 protein comes from TCRdb applying MiXCR to the RT-PCR reads. The sample records over 150,000 distinct CDR3 sequences, roughly 40% being singletons. This clonotype has just a few counts. The sequenced sample was blood, either unsorted or a sorted T cell fraction (not recorded which). The TCR comes from a human donor who was either an allogeneic HSCT recipient or a stem cell or donor lymphocyte infusion donor (not recorded which). It is not recorded whose cells these are; they may come from a transplant donor. V is TRBV4-2 and J is TRBJ2-2; possible D gene TRBD2, 6 bases. The CDR3 loop reads CASSPAGSDTGELFF. The CDR3 coding sequence is TGTGCCAGCAGCCCAGCCGGGAGTGACACCGGGGAGCTGTTTTTT.